This T cell receptor beta chain was observed in a study of T-cell memory formation after mild COVID-19. Study as a whole: TCR clusters mostly belonged to single donors. Regarding the study as a whole: Clones that got smaller from day 15 to 85 had even CD4/CD8, while clones growing later tipped toward CD4+.

CDR3 size: 15 residues. Trimming pared 4 bases from V and 0 bases from J, leaving 12 bases between. Germline V gene lookup returns CDR1 SGHNT and CDR2 YENEEA. Constant-segment primers were used for 5'RACE, and the resulting TCR alpha and TCR beta cDNA libraries carried sample barcodes and UMIs. In TCRdb, the 5' RACE reads were re-called with MiXCR into one record per CDR3 protein. The sample yields roughly 480,000 distinct CDR3 sequences, roughly 25% seen once. With regard to this clonotype: Its antigen is unknown.

The source of this sequence is an adult woman who had mild COVID-19 (a few samples of this study predate the infection). Cell type and time point are not known. The source material was PBMCs or a T cell subset sorted from them (not recorded which). The J gene is TRBJ1-1, the V gene TRBV11-3, with D unclear. The CDR3 DNA reads as TGTGCCAGCAGCTCCCCTTGGATCATGAACACTGAAGCTTTCTTT. It yields the protein CASSSPWIMNTEAFF.